This TCR beta chain was observed in a study of T cell responses to AZD1222 COVID-19 vaccine. Study observations and caveats: Increases in Spike-specific TCR breadth and depth were seen after two AZD1222 doses.

The assay was immunoSEQ multiplex PCR, and TCRdb's table has in-frame clones only and misses some. In the table there are about 140,000 clones, over 90% of which are singletons. The CDR3 spans 16 residues. The ends lost 1 base at V and 9 bases at J; junction bases unmatched: 10. CDR1 and CDR2 from the germline V gene are LNHDA and SQIVND (reference sequence). This clone appeared a few times. Its antigen is not known. V and J are TRBV19 and TRBJ2-5, with 11 bases aligning to TRBD2. The TCR sequence derives from an adult in good health. Sample: peripheral blood, taken on day 0 of AZD1222 vaccination. This CDR3 reads CASSIVFLAGGTAQYF. The CDR3, as DNA: TGTGCCAGTAGTATAGTATTCCTAGCGGGAGGAACGGCCCAGTACTTC. Variable domain in full (rest from reference TRBV19 and TRBJ2-5): DGGITQSPKYLFRKEGQNVTLSCEQNLNHDAMYWYRQDPGQGLRLIYYSQIVNDFQKGDIAEGYSVSREKKESFPLTVTSAQKNPTAFYLCASSIVFLAGGTAQYFGPGTRLLVL.